Only a few counts were recorded for the clone carrying this T cell receptor (beta chain). Its antigen is not known. Sample-barcoded 5' priming and a J-beta primer mix drove a second PCR of roughly 6 to 12 cycles. Using its own MiXCR run on the 5' RACE reads, TCRdb lists one record per CDR3 protein. The repertoire holds just under 550,000 distinct CDR3 sequences, with under 30% as singletons. This specimen comes from a study of blood T cells in healthy people across ages. The germline CDR1 and CDR2 sequences are SGHTA and FQGTGA. The CDR3 extends over 17 amino acids. Between the trimmed V and J ends, which lost 2 bases and 0 bases, there was a span of 14 bases. General study results and limits: With naive T cell percentage, TCR beta diversity showed a strong correlation.

The same sample was also used in a study of T cells of mothers and their children. Per that study: Each mother gave over 8.5 million TCR beta CDR3 reads; each child, around 3 million.

Specimen: blood. This sequence was found in a boy aged 5 to 17 in good health. J is TRBJ1-5 and V is TRBV7-3, with a tentative D call TRBD1 (5 bases). The DNA of the CDR3 is TGTGCCAGCAGCTTACTCCCCCCGACAGATAGCAATCAGCCCCAGCATTTT. It is translated as CASSLLPPTDSNQPQHF.